The present entry profiles one TCR beta chain with its context. No antigen is known for it. These data belong to a study of T-cell memory formation after mild COVID-19. Background on the study: TCR clusters were largely donor specific. General study points: CM and EM subsets held most contracting CD4+ clones; EMRA held CD8+ ones. Whether second-wave clones peaking at day 37 were SARS-CoV-2 specific went unconfirmed.

TCRdb reanalysed the 5' RACE reads using MiXCR and keeps one entry per CDR3 protein. The table lists more than 35,000 distinct CDR3 sequences, roughly 9% of them singletons. The ends were cut back, 2 bases at V and 4 bases at J, with 10 bases in the middle. CDR3 size: 15 residues. The V gene's germline CDR1 is KGHDR and CDR2 SFDVKD. The sequence came from an adult woman who had mild COVID-19 (a few samples of this study predate the infection). Cell type and time point are not known. Sequencing was done on a sample of PBMCs or a T cell subset sorted from them (not recorded which). The chain joins TRBV24-1 to TRBJ2-2, with D possibly matching TRBD2 (6 bases). The CDR3 spells CATSDYGTFTGELFF. The CDR3 DNA is TGTGCCACCAGTGATTATGGGACTTTCACCGGGGAGCTGTTTTTT.